Below are 10 T cell receptor beta chains sequenced from a single sample in a study of CD8+CD57+ T cells in acquired aplastic anemia. According to the study, genomic DNA was the template for TCR beta VDJ and CDR3 profiling. Each CDR3 protein is one row after TCRdb ran MiXCR on the reads. The table records some 220,000 distinct CDR3 sequences, almost 35% of them present only once. What was sequenced was sorted CD4+, CD8+, or CD8+CD57+ T cells (not recorded which) from PBMCs. The receptors originated from a human donor in good health, serving as a control.

This clonotype was detected ten times or more. The gene calls are TRBV20-1 and TRBJ1-2, with unresolved D. The germline CDR1 and CDR2 sequences are DFQATT and SNEGSKA (reference sequence). The CDR3 extends over 12 amino acids. Between the trimmed V and J ends, which lost 6 bases and 4 bases, there was a span of 12 bases. In nucleotides, the CDR3 is TGCAGTGCCCCTCTGCGTTTCTATGGCTACACCTTC. It encodes CSAPLRFYGYTF.

This clonotype was detected a few times. This chain uses TRBV6-1 with TRBJ2-6; a possible D gene is TRBD1 (6 bases). V lost 7 bases, J lost 0 bases, and 7 bases lay in between. The CDR3 sequence is 14 residues long. CDR1 and CDR2 (germline): MNHNS, SASEGT. The CDR3 sequence is CASTGASGANVLTF. CDR3 DNA sequence: TGTGCCAGCACAGGGGCCTCTGGGGCCAACGTCCTGACTTTC.

This clonotype was counted many times. The V gene is TRBV20-1, the J gene TRBJ1-5, with D possibly TRBD1 on 5 matching bases. From germline, CDR1 is DFQATT and CDR2 SNEGSKA (reference sequence). The CDR3 totals 13 residues. V was trimmed by 3 bases and J by 6 bases, leaving 12 bases between them. In nucleotides, the CDR3 is TGCAGTGCTAGCCCCCAGGGCGGTCAGCCCCAGCATTTT. This codes for CSASPQGGQPQHF.

This clonotype has more than one count but fewer than ten. J is TRBJ2-1 and V is TRBV4-2, with 8 bases identical to TRBD2. With V trimmed by 1 base and J by 0 bases, 17 bases remained unmatched. From germline, CDR1 is LGHNA and CDR2 YNFKEQ. There are 21 residues in the CDR3. The CDR3 nucleotides are TGTGCCAGCAGCCAAGTCGGCCTAAATAGCCGACTAGCGAGCTCCTACAATGAGCAGTTCTTC. Translating it yields CASSQVGLNSRLASSYNEQFF.

In its sample, this clonotype was seen a few times. The chain uses TRBV5-1 and TRBJ1-2, with 8 positions matching TRBD1. Germline V gives CDR1 SGHRS, CDR2 YFSETQ. The CDR3 has 14 amino acids. J gave up 5 bases and V 4 bases, and 7 bases lay outside the gene matches. CDR3: CASSETGVYYGYTF. CDR3 in DNA: TGCGCCAGCAGCGAGACAGGGGTTTATTATGGCTACACCTTC.

The chain recombines TRBV2 with TRBJ1-4; 9 positions match TRBD1. The V gene end was trimmed by 0 bases and the J gene end by 10 bases; junction bases not matched to a gene: 6. The CDR3 extends over 15 amino acids. Germline CDR1 SNHLY, CDR2 FYNNEI. The DNA for the CDR3 is TGTGCCAGCAGTGAAGCTAGGACAGGGGTGCCAAAACTGTTTTTT. Amino acids: CASSEARTGVPKLFF.

V is TRBV5-6 and J is TRBJ2-5, with 7 bases aligning to TRBD2. Germline V lookup: CDR1 SGHDT, CDR2 YYEEEE. Trimming at V came to 7 bases and at J to 5 bases, leaving 8 bases not matched to a gene. There are 13 residues in the CDR3. The CDR3 here is CASLRGSEETQYF. The CDR3 DNA reads TGTGCCAGCTTACGCGGGAGCGAGGAGACCCAGTACTTC.

The chain is built from TRBV12-3 or TRBV12-4 and TRBJ2-7; 8 nucleotides agree with TRBD2. The CDR3 totals 20 residues. J was trimmed by 4 bases and V by 5 bases; bases with no gene match: 25. CDR3 protein: CASSVSLAGSIAEGPYEQYF. The DNA for the CDR3 is TGTGCCAGCAGTGTTAGCCTAGCGGGCTCCATCGCGGAGGGGCCGTACGAGCAGTACTTC.

The genes are TRBV4-1 and TRBJ2-1; 10 bases fit TRBD2. Trimming at V came to 1 base and at J to 4 bases, leaving 7 bases not matched to a gene. The CDR3 runs to 17 residues. Germline V gives CDR1 MGHRA, CDR2 YSYEKL. The CDR3 here is CASSQVLAGTRYNEQFF. In DNA form, the CDR3 reads TGCGCCAGCAGCCAAGTACTAGCGGGAACACGTTACAATGAGCAGTTCTTC.

The gene calls are TRBV12-3 or TRBV12-4 and TRBJ1-1, with D uncertain. Trimming shortened V by 6 bases and J by 7 bases, and 15 bases separated the two germline ends. The CDR3 covers 13 residues. In nucleotides, the CDR3 is TGTGCCAGCAGCACCGCATTGGACGTTGAAGCTTTCTTT. It translates to CASSTALDVEAFF.